These T cell receptor beta chains were read from a single sample in a study of CD8 T cells in ankylosing spondylitis. TCRdb ran MiXCR on the 5' RACE reads and lists one entry per CDR3 protein. The sample holds more than 500,000 distinct CDR3 sequences; approximately 5% are singletons and the top ten take roughly 3.2%. Source material: blood, either unsorted or a sorted T cell fraction (not recorded which). The receptors come from a male donor with ankylosing spondylitis. CDR3s include the opening cysteine and the closing phenylalanine or tryptophan. A D gene is named only where the DNA matches it firmly. Some rows have no size entry. The others give once, few or many, or a class for an expanded clone.

V gene,J gene,clone size,D gene,CDR3 length,CDR3 protein,CDR3 DNA
TRBV19,TRBJ2-2,NA,TRBD1,14,CASSRDREAGELFF,TGTGCCAGTAGTAGGGACAGGGAGGCCGGGGAGCTGTTTTTT
TRBV4-1,TRBJ2-1,NA,TRBD2,14,CASSQPERGALEFF,TGCGCCAGCAGCCAACCCGAGCGGGGGGCCCTTGAGTTCTTC
TRBV7-2,TRBJ1-1,NA,NA,14,CASRLPGANTEAFF,TGTGCCAGCAGACTTCCCGGGGCAAACACTGAAGCTTTCTTT
TRBV10-3,TRBJ2-7,many,TRBD1,16,CAISESVGTGKVEQYF,TGTGCCATCAGTGAGTCTGTTGGGACAGGGAAAGTCGAGCAGTACTTC
TRBV27,TRBJ2-7,many,NA,12,CASSFPGGRSYF,TGTGCCAGCAGTTTCCCTGGAGGGAGGTCGTACTTC
TRBV20-1,TRBJ2-4,few,TRBD2,14,CSASFLAGGNIQYF,TGCAGTGCTAGTTTCCTAGCGGGAGGAAACATTCAGTACTTC
TRBV4-3,TRBJ1-1,many,TRBD1,15,CASSQEGQVNTEAFF,TGCGCCAGCAGCCAAGAAGGACAGGTGAACACTGAAGCTTTCTTT
TRBV7-3,TRBJ2-2,many,NA,15,CASSLARDDTGELFF,TGTGCCAGCAGCTTAGCCAGGGACGACACCGGGGAGCTGTTTTTT
TRBV7-3,TRBJ1-6,many,NA,13,CASSLWGNSPLHF,TGTGCCAGCAGCCTGTGGGGTAATTCACCCCTCCACTTT
TRBV4-2,TRBJ2-1,many,NA,14,CASSQDSGNLEQFF,TGTGCCAGCAGCCAAGATTCGGGTAACCTCGAGCAGTTCTTC
TRBV20-1,TRBJ2-5,few,NA,13,CSASSRGGETQYF,TGCAGTGCTAGCTCAAGGGGGGGAGAGACCCAGTACTTC
TRBV23-1,TRBJ2-1,few,NA,16,CASSQGGRGWHNEQFF,TGCGCCAGCAGTCAAGGGGGGAGAGGTTGGCACAATGAGCAGTTCTTC
TRBV20-1,TRBJ2-2,few,NA,15,CSAASSGSNTGELFF,TGCAGTGCCGCATCCAGCGGGTCAAACACCGGGGAGCTGTTTTTT
TRBV20-1,TRBJ2-1,many,NA,15,CSARERRANYNEQFF,TGCAGTGCTAGAGAACGGCGGGCCAACTACAATGAGCAGTTCTTC